The 31 T cell receptor beta chains presented below share a single source sample, sequenced in a study of T cell responses to AZD1222 COVID-19 vaccine. Data came from immunoSEQ multiplex PCR; TCRdb stores just in-frame clones and leaves some out. This sample has over 95,000 clones, with about 85% found just once. The input for sequencing was peripheral blood, taken on day 0 of AZD1222 vaccination. These TCRs come from an adult in good health.

Only one count was recorded for this clone. The V call is TRBV11-3, the J call TRBJ2-1; no reliable D call. The CDR3 is 15 amino acids. CDR1 and CDR2 (germline): SGHNT, YENEEA. Between the trimmed V and J ends, which lost 5 bases and 8 bases, there was a span of 19 bases. Here the CDR3 reads CASSHRNSAGHEQFF. CDR3 bases: TGTGCCAGCAGCCATAGAAACTCAGCCGGGCATGAGCAGTTCTTC.

This chain uses TRBV21-1 with TRBJ2-7. TRBV21-1 is shown as a pseudogene. CDR3 length: 10 amino acids. In DNA, the CDR3 is TGTGCCAGCAGCAAATACGAGCAGTACGTC. It encodes CASSKYEQYV.

The CDR3 loop reads CASSYSGGRADNEQFF. CDR3 sequence (DNA): TGTGCCAGCAGTTACTCGGGCGGGAGGGCCGATAATGAGCAGTTCTTC. V gene TRBV6-6 combines with J gene TRBJ2-1; 9 nucleotides line up with TRBD2. The CDR3 has 16 residues. V lost 0 bases, J lost 7 bases, and 7 bases stayed unmatched. The V gene's germline CDR1 is MNHNY and CDR2 SVGAGI (reference sequence).

The V and J genes are TRBV6-6 and TRBJ2-6; TRBD1 matches at 9 bases. Germline loops: CDR1 MNHNY, CDR2 SVGAGI (reference sequence). V shed 5 bases and J 2 bases; nucleotides not matched to a gene: 7. This CDR3 is built from 17 residues. In DNA form, the CDR3 reads TGTGCCAGCAGTCCCCGGACAGGGGAAGCTGGGGCCAACGTCCTGACTTTC. Translated, it gives CASSPRTGEAGANVLTF.

The chain joins TRBV27 to TRBJ2-7; D is ambiguous. Germline V lookup: CDR1 MNHEY, CDR2 SMNVEV (reference sequence). Trimming left V 10 bases short and J 0 bases short, with 7 bases between. CDR3 length: 11 amino acids. As DNA, the CDR3 is TGTGCCACCTGGAACTCCTACGAGCAGTACTTC. Protein product: CATWNSYEQYF.

Concerning this clone itself: Its ends do not fully match the called genes, so a read error is possible. The CDR3 is CASSLDRVIAGGPLPYDEQFF. The CDR3 DNA follows: TGTGCCAGCAGTCTCGACAGGGTGATAGCGGGAGGGCCGTTGCCCTACGATGAGCAGTTCTTC. J is TRBJ2-1 and V is TRBV28; TRBD2 matches 11 bases. This CDR3 has 21 residues. Germline V gene sequence: CDR1 MDHEN, CDR2 SYDVKM.

About this clone: One end of the junction varies from germline; a read error may be responsible. V and J are TRBV6-5 and TRBJ2-1; no reliable D call. CDR1 is MNHEY and CDR2 is SVGAGI in the germline V gene. The CDR3 contains 14 residues. The CDR3 coding sequence is TGTGCCAGCAGTTATCTGGGCGCCTACACTGAGCAGTTCTTC. It is translated as CASSYLGAYTEQFF.

This clone has just one count. The chain combines TRBV9 with TRBJ1-6, with TRBD1 as a possible D gene (5 bases). This CDR3 has 14 amino acids. The germline gives CDR1 SGDLS, CDR2 YYNGEE. The V end was cut by 3 bases, the J end by 10 bases, with 14 bases between. CDR3 nucleotides: TGTGCCAGCAGCGCCCTACAGGTTGGCTCACCCCTCCACTTT. Translated, it gives CASSALQVGSPLHF.

There are a few counts of this clone. The chain joins TRBV18 to TRBJ1-4, with D uncertain. This CDR3 is 16 amino acids long. V gave up 2 bases and J gave up 0 bases, with 10 bases separating them. Germline CDR1 and CDR2: KGHSH and LQKENI. CDR3 coding DNA: TGTGCCAGCTCACCATTGCCGGGAGCAACTAATGAAAAACTGTTTTTT. This gives the protein CASSPLPGATNEKLFF.

The gene calls are TRBV19 and TRBJ2-4; tentatively, D is TRBD2 (6 bases). The CDR3 runs to 13 residues. Deletions cut 5 bases from V and 6 bases from J, with 11 bases between. Germline V gene lookup returns CDR1 LNHDA and CDR2 SQIVND (reference sequence). CDR3 in amino acids: CASSESGGNIQYF. CDR3 coding DNA: TGTGCCAGTAGTGAGTCCGGGGGAAACATTCAGTACTTC.

The V gene is TRBV4-2, the J gene TRBJ2-2; D is possibly TRBD1 or TRBD2 (6 bases each). The CDR3 contains 19 residues. Germline V gene data show CDR1 as LGHNA and CDR2 as YNFKEQ. Trimming shortened V by 8 bases and J by 1 base, and 26 bases separated the two germline ends. The CDR3 loop reads CASHLTGTPRGENTGELFF. CDR3 in DNA: TGTGCCAGCCACCTAACCGGGACACCTAGGGGGGAGAACACCGGGGAGCTGTTTTTT.

This rearrangement joins TRBV5-5 to TRBJ1-1, with 12 bases fitting TRBD1. CDR1 and CDR2 from the germline V gene are SGHKS and YYEKEE (reference sequence). V lost 5 bases, J lost 5 bases, and 16 bases stayed unmatched. The CDR3 sequence is 18 residues long. The CDR3 spells CASRGVPRDRGQGTEAFF. The CDR3 DNA sequence: TGTGCCAGCAGGGGGGTACCCCGGGACAGGGGGCAGGGGACTGAAGCTTTCTTT.

V usage is TRBV11-2 and J usage is TRBJ2-1, with 8 bases identical to TRBD2. CDR3 length equals 16 residues. The ends lost 4 bases at V and 6 bases at J; junction bases unmatched: 11. The germline V gene encodes CDR1 SGHAT and CDR2 FQNNGV. The DNA for the CDR3 is TGTGCCAGCAGCTCTCTAGCGGGTAGCGCGGCCAATGAGCAGTTCTTC. This codes for CASSSLAGSAANEQFF.

On this clone: Sequence at one end of the junction differs from germline and may be a read error. V gene TRBV5-1 combines with J gene TRBJ2-3; D is possibly TRBD2 (6 bases). CDR1 and CDR2 (germline): SGHRS, YFSETQ. The CDR3 has 15 amino acids. CDR3 nucleotide sequence: TGTGCCAGCAGCTTACGCGGGATGGGCACAGATACGCAGTATTTT. Its translation: CASSLRGMGTDTQYF.

This clone is a singleton in its sample. The chain is built from TRBV10-3 and TRBJ1-5; D remains ambiguous. V was pared by 1 base and J by 5 bases, with 6 bases between. Per the germline V gene, CDR1 is ENHRY and CDR2 is SYGVKD. The CDR3 extends over 13 amino acids. CDR3 region: CAISEFRDQPQHF. In nucleotides, the CDR3 is TGTGCCATCAGTGAGTTCAGAGATCAGCCCCAGCATTTT.

Concerning this clone itself: Other DNA sequences of this sample code for an identical CDR3. The gene calls are TRBV7-9 and TRBJ2-3; 12 bases line up with TRBD1. Germline CDR1 is SEHNR and CDR2 is FQNEAQ (reference sequence). This CDR3 has 16 amino acids. The J segment lost 5 bases and the V segment lost 1 base, leaving 4 bases of the junction unmatched. DNA of the CDR3: TGTGCCAGCAGCTTAGGGGGACAGGGGGCAGGAGATACGCAGTATTTT. It codes for CASSLGGQGAGDTQYF.

This clone was recorded only once. V is TRBV19 and J is TRBJ2-1; D possibly corresponds to TRBD2 (6 bases). The CDR3 runs to 13 residues. V lost 5 bases and J 4 bases, leaving 9 bases between the germline ends. Germline V gene sequence: CDR1 LNHDA, CDR2 SQIVND (reference sequence). This CDR3 reads CASSPRGYNEQFF. The CDR3 coding sequence is TGTGCCAGTAGTCCACGGGGGTACAATGAGCAGTTCTTC.

This rearrangement joins TRBV20-1 to TRBJ1-2, with no clear D. The CDR3 sequence is 9 residues long. Germline V gene sequence: CDR1 DFQATT, CDR2 SNEGSKA (reference sequence). The V end lost 3 bases, the J end lost 8 bases, and 4 bases lay between the germline ends. CDR3 nucleotides: TGCAGTGCTAGGGAGGGCTACACCTTC. Translating it yields CSAREGYTF.

The genes are TRBV29-1 and TRBJ1-1; 7 bases are shared with TRBD1. The length of the CDR3 is 12 residues. V gave up 5 bases and J gave up 11 bases; unmatched junction bases: 11. Germline V CDR1 and CDR2: SQVTM, ANQGSEA. CDR3 in amino acids: CSVYQGVRGAFF. CDR3 DNA sequence: TGCAGCGTTTACCAGGGGGTTCGTGGTGCTTTCTTT.

This chain connects TRBV7-2 to TRBJ1-1, with D perhaps matching TRBD1 (5 bases). There are 13 residues in the CDR3. Germline V CDR1 and CDR2: SGHTA, FQGNSA. Trimming removed 5 bases from V and 3 bases from J, with 10 bases in between. CDR3 DNA: TGTGCCAGCAGCCGCAGGGTTGACACTGAAGCTTTCTTT. Translated, it gives CASSRRVDTEAFF.

V and J are TRBV6-4 and TRBJ2-1; maybe TRBD1 (5 bases). Germline V gene sequence: CDR1 MRHNA, CDR2 SNTAGT. The CDR3 contains 15 residues. The V and J ends lost 6 bases and 6 bases respectively, with 18 bases between them. CDR3 residues: CASRDSSLNSNEQFF. Here the CDR3 DNA reads TGTGCCAGCAGAGACAGCTCATTAAACTCCAATGAGCAGTTCTTC.

The J gene is TRBJ2-7, the V gene TRBV4-1; perhaps TRBD2 as D (7 bases). Trimming stripped 0 bases from V and 7 bases from J, with 16 bases between. CDR1 and CDR2 (germline): MGHRA, YSYEKL. This CDR3 has 15 residues. For the CDR3, the DNA is TGCGCCAGCAGCCAAGAAGCCGGGGGGCCGTGGGAGCAGTACTTC. It specifies CASSQEAGGPWEQYF.

DNA of the CDR3: TGCGCCAGCAGCTTGTTAAAGGGGGAGACAGGGAACACCGGGGAGCTGTTTTTT. Translated, it gives CASSLLKGETGNTGELFF. The rearrangement joins TRBV5-1 to TRBJ2-2; TRBD1 is a possible D gene (6 bases). The CDR3 is 18 amino acids. Germline V lookup: CDR1 SGHRS, CDR2 YFSETQ. V was clipped by 1 base and J by 1 base, with 17 bases between them.

This sequence joins TRBV3-1 (or the pseudogene TRBV3-2) and TRBJ2-2, with D hard to call. The CDR3 spans 14 residues. V lost 0 bases, J lost 6 bases, and 8 bases lay in between. The germline V gene has CDR1 LGHDT and CDR2 YNNKEL (reference sequence). Written as DNA, the CDR3 is TGTGCCAGCAGCCAAGAGAAGGGTCCCGGGGAGCTGTTTTTT. Its protein product is CASSQEKGPGELFF.

The chain uses TRBV19 and TRBJ1-5; no definite D call. The CDR3 covers 19 residues. The germline V gene has CDR1 LNHDA and CDR2 SQIVND (reference sequence). Trimming cost V 3 bases and J 1 base, with 22 bases left between them. CDR3 loop: CASSMVGLLEHRSNQPQHF. CDR3 sequence (DNA): TGTGCCAGTAGTATGGTAGGACTTCTAGAGCATAGGAGCAATCAGCCCCAGCATTTT.

Here the CDR3 DNA reads TGTGCCAGCAGTTCCACCGGACGGGTCAGCTCCTACGAGCAGTACGTC. It yields the protein CASSSTGRVSSYEQYV. The J gene is TRBJ2-7, the V gene TRBV6-5; D gene uncertain. Germline CDR1 and CDR2: MNHEY and SVGAGI. The CDR3 is made up of 16 amino acids. V lost 4 bases and J 0 bases, leaving 16 bases between the germline ends.

Points on this clone: Within the sample, other DNA sequences also encode this same CDR3. The CDR3 reads CASSIGTDNQPQHF. The DNA of the CDR3 is TGTGCCAGTAGTATAGGGACAGATAATCAGCCCCAGCATTTT. The genes are TRBV19 and TRBJ1-5, with D possibly being TRBD1 (6 bases). Trimming took off 1 base at V and 4 bases at J, with 8 bases between the two ends. CDR3 length: 14 residues. Germline assignment: CDR1 LNHDA and CDR2 SQIVND (reference sequence). The full variable domain, completed using reference TRBV19 and TRBJ1-5, is DGGITQSPKYLFRKEGQNVTLSCEQNLNHDAMYWYRQDPGQGLRLIYYSQIVNDFQKGDIAEGYSVSREKKESFPLTVTSAQKNPTAFYLCASSIGTDNQPQHFGDGTRLSIL.

This chain uses TRBV2 with TRBJ2-1, with D uncertain. CDR1 SNHLY and CDR2 FYNNEI come from the germline V gene. This CDR3 is 13 amino acids long. V shed 7 bases and J shed 4 bases, with 11 bases lying between them. The CDR3: CASIVGTYNEQFF. CDR3 DNA sequence: TGTGCCAGCATTGTGGGAACTTACAATGAGCAGTTCTTC.

The rearrangement links TRBV3-1 (or the pseudogene TRBV3-2) to TRBJ1-1; D is undetermined. Germline CDR1 LGHDT, CDR2 YNNKEL (reference sequence). V shed 1 base and J shed 11 bases, with 8 bases lying between them. The CDR3 is 11 amino acids. The CDR3 reads CASSQGLVAFF. Here the CDR3 DNA reads TGTGCCAGCAGCCAAGGGTTAGTGGCTTTCTTT.

The chain links TRBV28 to TRBJ1-5; TRBD1 is a possible D gene (6 bases). CDR1 and CDR2 (germline): MDHEN, SYDVKM. This CDR3 region has 16 residues. Trimming pared 1 base from V and 8 bases from J, leaving 18 bases between. The CDR3 sequence is CASSLSRGPQQKPQHF. CDR3 sequence (DNA): TGTGCCAGCAGTTTATCCAGGGGCCCGCAACAGAAGCCCCAGCATTTT.

This chain links TRBV27 with TRBJ2-3; 9 positions agree with TRBD2. In germline, CDR1 is MNHEY, CDR2 SMNVEV (reference sequence). The length of the CDR3 is 18 residues. J lost 0 bases, V lost 6 bases, and 13 bases had no gene match. The CDR3 sequence is CASSTRWASGESTDTQYF. The CDR3 DNA follows: TGTGCCAGCAGCACCCGGTGGGCTAGCGGGGAGAGCACAGATACGCAGTATTTT.